The table lists the clone carrying this T cell receptor (beta chain) with many counts. What it recognizes is unknown. The V end lost 6 bases, the J end lost 4 bases, and 13 bases lay between the germline ends. The germline V gene has CDR1 DFQATT and CDR2 SNEGSKA (reference sequence). CDR3 length: 14 residues. This entry is derived from a study of prognosis after radiotherapy for stage I lung cancer. Blood, around 6 milliliters, was collected at each of two time points. Study-wide findings and caveats: Compared with a median of around 9,900 beforehand, unique TCR clone counts dropped to about 6,200 after stereotactic body radiation therapy.

Genomic DNA yielded TCR beta CDR3, amplified by two-round multiplex PCR. Individual primers that were specific to each TRBV and TRBJ gene served in first-round PCR. TCRdb re-analysed the multiplex PCR reads in MiXCR, keeping a single row per CDR3 protein. The sample has tens of thousands of distinct CDR3 sequences, approximately 26% seen once; the top ten hold roughly 7.5%. The sequence derives from a donor aged 50 or older with non-small cell lung cancer. The specimen was PBMCs, collected before or after stereotactic body radiation therapy (not recorded which). This chain joins TRBV20-1 and TRBJ1-6; D is unresolved. CDR3 sequence: CSAQSGHYNSPLHF. Here the CDR3 DNA reads TGCAGTGCCCAAAGTGGCCATTATAATTCACCCCTCCACTTT.